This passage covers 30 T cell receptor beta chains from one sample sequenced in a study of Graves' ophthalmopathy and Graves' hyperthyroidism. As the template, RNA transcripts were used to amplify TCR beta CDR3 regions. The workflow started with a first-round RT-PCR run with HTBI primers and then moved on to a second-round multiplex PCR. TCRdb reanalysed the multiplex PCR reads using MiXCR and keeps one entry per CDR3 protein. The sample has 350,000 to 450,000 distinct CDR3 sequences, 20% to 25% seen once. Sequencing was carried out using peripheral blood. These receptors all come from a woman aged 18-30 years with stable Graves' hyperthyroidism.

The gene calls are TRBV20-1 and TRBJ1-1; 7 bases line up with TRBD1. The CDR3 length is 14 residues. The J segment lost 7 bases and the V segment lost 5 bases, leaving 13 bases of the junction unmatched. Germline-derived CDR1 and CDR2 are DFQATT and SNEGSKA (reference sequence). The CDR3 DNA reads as TGCAGTGCTGGCGACTCAACAGGGGACAGTGAAGCTTTCTTT. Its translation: CSAGDSTGDSEAFF.

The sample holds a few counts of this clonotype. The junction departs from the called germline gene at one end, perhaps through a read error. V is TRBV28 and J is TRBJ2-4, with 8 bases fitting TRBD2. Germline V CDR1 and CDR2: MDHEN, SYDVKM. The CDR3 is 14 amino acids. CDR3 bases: TGTGCCAGCAGTAGGGGCGCGGGGGGAAACATTAAGTACTTC. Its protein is CASSRGAGGNIKYF. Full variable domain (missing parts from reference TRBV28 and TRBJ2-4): DVKVTQSSRYLVKRTGEKVFLECVQDMDHENMFWYRQDPGLGLRLIYFSYDVKMKEKGDIPEGYSVSREKKERFSLILESASTNQTSMYLCASSRGAGGNIKYFGAGTRLSVL.

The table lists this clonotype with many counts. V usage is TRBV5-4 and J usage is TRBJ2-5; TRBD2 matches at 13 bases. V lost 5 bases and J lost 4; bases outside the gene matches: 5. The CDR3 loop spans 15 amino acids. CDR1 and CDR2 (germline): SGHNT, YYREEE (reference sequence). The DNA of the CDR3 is TGTGCCAGCAGAAGGGGGACTAGCGGGATAGAGACCCAGTACTTC. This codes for CASRRGTSGIETQYF.

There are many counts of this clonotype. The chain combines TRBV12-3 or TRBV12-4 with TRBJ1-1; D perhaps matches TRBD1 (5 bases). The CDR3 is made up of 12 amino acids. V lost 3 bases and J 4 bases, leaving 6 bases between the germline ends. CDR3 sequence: CASSFTGTEAFF. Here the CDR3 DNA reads TGTGCCAGCAGTTTTACAGGCACTGAAGCTTTCTTT.

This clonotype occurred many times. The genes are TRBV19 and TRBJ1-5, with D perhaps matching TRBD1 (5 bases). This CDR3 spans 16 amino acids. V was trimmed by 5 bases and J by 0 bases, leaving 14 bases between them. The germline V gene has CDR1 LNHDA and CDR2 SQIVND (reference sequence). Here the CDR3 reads CASSPTTAYSNQPQHF. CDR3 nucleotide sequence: TGTGCCAGTAGTCCTACGACAGCCTATAGCAATCAGCCCCAGCATTTT. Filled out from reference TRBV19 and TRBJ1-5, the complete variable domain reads DGGITQSPKYLFRKEGQNVTLSCEQNLNHDAMYWYRQDPGQGLRLIYYSQIVNDFQKGDIAEGYSVSREKKESFPLTVTSAQKNPTAFYLCASSPTTAYSNQPQHFGDGTRLSIL.

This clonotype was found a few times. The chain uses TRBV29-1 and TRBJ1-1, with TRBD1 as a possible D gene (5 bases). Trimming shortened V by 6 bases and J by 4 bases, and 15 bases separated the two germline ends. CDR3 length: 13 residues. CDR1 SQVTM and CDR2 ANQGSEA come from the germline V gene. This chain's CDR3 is CSVTTRVSTEAFF. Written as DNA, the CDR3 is TGCAGCGTAACAACCAGGGTGAGCACTGAAGCTTTCTTT.

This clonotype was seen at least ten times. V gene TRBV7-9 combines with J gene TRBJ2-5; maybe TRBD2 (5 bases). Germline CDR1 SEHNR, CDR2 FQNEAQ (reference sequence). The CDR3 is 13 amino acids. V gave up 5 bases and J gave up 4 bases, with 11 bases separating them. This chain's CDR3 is CASSRSGGETQYF. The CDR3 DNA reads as TGTGCCAGCAGCCGCTCAGGAGGAGAGACCCAGTACTTC.

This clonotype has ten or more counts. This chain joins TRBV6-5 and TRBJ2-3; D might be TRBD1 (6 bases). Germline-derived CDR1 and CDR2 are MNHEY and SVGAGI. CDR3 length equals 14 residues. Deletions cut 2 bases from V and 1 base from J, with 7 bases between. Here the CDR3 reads CASSYRTGTDTQYF. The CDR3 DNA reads TGTGCCAGCAGTTACCGGACAGGCACAGATACGCAGTATTTT.

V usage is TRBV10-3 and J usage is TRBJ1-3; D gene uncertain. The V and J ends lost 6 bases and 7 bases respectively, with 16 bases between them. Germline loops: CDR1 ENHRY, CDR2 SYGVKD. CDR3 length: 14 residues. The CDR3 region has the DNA TGTGCCATCAGCCCCGTGGGAGGAGCGAACACCATATATTTT. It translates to CAISPVGGANTIYF.

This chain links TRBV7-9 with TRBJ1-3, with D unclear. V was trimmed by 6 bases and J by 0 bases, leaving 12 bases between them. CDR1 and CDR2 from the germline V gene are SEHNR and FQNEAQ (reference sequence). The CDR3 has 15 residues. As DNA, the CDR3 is TGTGCCAGCAGACCTGGCGGAATCTCTGGAAACACCATATATTTT. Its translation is CASRPGGISGNTIYF.

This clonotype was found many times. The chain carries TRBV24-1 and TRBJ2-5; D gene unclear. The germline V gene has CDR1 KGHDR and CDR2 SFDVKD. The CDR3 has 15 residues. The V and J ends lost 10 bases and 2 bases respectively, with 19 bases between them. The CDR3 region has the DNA TGTGCCACTTCAACGGCAGACAACCTTCAAGAGACCCAGTACTTC. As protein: CATSTADNLQETQYF.

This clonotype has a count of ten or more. The CDR3 DNA follows: TGTGCCAGCAGTTTACTCGGAGGGATCGCGGAGACCCAGTACTTC. This translates into CASSLLGGIAETQYF. The V gene is TRBV6-5, the J gene TRBJ2-5, with a possible D match to TRBD2 (6 bases). Germline V gene lookup returns CDR1 MNHEY and CDR2 SVGAGI. There are 15 residues in the CDR3. V lost 4 bases and J 5 bases, leaving 17 bases between the germline ends.

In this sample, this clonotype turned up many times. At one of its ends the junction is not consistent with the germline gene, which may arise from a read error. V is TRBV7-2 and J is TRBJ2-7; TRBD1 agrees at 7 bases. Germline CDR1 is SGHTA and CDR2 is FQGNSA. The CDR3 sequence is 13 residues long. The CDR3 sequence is CASSLAPEGAPHF. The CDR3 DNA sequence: TGTGCCAGCAGCTTAGCGCCAGAGGGGGCCCCGCACTTC.

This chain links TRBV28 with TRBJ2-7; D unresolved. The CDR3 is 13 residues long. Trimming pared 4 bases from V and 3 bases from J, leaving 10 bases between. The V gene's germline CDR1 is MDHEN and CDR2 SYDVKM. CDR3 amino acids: CASSSPSVYEQYF. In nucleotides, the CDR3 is TGTGCCAGCAGTTCCCCCTCGGTCTACGAGCAGTACTTC.

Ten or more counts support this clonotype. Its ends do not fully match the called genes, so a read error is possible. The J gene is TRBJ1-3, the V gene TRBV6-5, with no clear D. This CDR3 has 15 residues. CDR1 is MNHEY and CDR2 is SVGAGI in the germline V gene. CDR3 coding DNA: TGTGCCAGCAGTTACTCGGGGAGCTCTGGAAGCACCATATATTTT. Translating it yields CASSYSGSSGSTIYF.

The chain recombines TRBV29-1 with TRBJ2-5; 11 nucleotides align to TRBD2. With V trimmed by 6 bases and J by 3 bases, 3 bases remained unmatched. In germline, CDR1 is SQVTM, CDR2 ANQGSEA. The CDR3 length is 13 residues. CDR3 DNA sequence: TGCAGCGTCCCGGGACTAGCGGAAGAGACCCAGTACTTC. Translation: CSVPGLAEETQYF.

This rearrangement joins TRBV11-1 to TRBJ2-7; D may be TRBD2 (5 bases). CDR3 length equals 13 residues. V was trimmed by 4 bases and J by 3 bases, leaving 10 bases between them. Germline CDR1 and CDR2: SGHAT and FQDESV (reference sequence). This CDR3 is CASSSRADYEQYF. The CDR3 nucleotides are TGTGCCAGCAGCTCGAGGGCCGACTACGAGCAGTACTTC.

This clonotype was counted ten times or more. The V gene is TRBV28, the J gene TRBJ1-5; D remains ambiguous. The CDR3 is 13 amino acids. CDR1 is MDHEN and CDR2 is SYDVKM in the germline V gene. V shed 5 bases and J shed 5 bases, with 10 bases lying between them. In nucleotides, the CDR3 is TGTGCCAGCAGTCCTGGCCAGTATCAGCCCCAGCATTTT. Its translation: CASSPGQYQPQHF.

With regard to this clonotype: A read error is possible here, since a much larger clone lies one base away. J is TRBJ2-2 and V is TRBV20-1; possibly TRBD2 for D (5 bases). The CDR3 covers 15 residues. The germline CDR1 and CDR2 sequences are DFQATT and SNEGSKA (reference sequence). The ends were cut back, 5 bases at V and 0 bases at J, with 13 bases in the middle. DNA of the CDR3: TGCAGTGCTGAGGCTCGCGGGCCGAACACCGGGGAGCTGTTTTTT. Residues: CSAEARGPNTGELFF.

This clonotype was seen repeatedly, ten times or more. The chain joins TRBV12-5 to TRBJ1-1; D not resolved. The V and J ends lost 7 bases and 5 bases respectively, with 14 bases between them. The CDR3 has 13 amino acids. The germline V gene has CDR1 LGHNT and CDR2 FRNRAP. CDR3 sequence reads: CASAAEYNTEAFF. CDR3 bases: TGTGCTAGTGCGGCAGAGTATAATACTGAAGCTTTCTTT.

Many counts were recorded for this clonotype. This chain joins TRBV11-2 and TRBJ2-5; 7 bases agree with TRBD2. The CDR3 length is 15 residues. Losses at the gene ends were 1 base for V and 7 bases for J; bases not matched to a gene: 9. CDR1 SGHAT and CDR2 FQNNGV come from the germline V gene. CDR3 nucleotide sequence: TGTGCCAGCAGCTTAGGTAGTGGCGGGAGCTCGACCCAGTACTTC. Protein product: CASSLGSGGSSTQYF.

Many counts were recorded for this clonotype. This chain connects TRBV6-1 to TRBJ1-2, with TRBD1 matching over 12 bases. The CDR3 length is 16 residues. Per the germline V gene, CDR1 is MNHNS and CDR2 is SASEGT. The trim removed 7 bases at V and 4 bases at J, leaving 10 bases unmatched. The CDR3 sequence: CASILGGTGGRYGYTF. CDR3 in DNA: TGTGCCAGCATCCTAGGGGGGACAGGGGGCCGCTATGGCTACACCTTC.

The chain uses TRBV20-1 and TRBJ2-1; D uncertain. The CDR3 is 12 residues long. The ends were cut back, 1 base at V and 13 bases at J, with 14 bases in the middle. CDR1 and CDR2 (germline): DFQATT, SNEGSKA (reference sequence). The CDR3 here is CSARGLSVPQFF. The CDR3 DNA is TGCAGTGCTAGAGGGCTTAGTGTACCACAGTTCTTC.

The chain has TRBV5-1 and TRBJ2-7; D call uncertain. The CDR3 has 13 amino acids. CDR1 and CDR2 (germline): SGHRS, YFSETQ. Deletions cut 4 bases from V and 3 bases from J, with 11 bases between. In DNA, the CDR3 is TGCGCCAGCAGCCCGGACGAAATCTACGAGCAGTACTTC. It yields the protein CASSPDEIYEQYF.

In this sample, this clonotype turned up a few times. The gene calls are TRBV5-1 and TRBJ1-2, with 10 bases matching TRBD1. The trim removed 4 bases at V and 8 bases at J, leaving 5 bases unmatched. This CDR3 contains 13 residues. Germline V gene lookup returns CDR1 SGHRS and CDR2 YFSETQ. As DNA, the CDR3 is TGCGCCAGCAGCGCCGGGACAGGGGAAGGCTACACCTTC. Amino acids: CASSAGTGEGYTF. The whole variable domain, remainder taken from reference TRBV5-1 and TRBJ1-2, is KAGVTQTPRYLIKTRGQQVTLSCSPISGHRSVSWYQQTPGQGLQFLFEYFSETQRNKGNFPGRFSGRQFSNSRSEMNVSTLELGDSALYLCASSAGTGEGYTFGSGTRLTVV.

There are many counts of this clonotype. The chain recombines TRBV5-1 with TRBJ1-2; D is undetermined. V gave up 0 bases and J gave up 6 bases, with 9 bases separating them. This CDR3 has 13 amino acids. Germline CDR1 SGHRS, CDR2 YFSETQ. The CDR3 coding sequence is TGCGCCAGCAGCTTGGGCCAGAGTGATGGCTACACCTTC. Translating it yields CASSLGQSDGYTF.

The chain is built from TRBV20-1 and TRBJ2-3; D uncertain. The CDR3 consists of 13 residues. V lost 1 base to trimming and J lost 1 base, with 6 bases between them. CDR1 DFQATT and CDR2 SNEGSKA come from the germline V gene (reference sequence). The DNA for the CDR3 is TGCAGTGCTAGAGGGAGTGGCACAGATACGCAGTATTTT. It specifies CSARGSGTDTQYF.

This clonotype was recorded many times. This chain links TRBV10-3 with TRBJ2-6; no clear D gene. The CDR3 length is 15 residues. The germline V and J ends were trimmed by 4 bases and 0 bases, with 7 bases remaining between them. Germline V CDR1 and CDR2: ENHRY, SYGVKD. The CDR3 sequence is CAISVQSSGANVLTF. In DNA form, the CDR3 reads TGTGCCATCAGTGTCCAGAGCTCTGGGGCCAACGTCCTGACTTTC.

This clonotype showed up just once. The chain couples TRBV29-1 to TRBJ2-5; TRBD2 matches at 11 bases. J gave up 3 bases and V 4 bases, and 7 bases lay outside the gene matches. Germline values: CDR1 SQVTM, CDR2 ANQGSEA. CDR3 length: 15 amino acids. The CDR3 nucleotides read TGCAGCGTTGTTACTAGCGGGAGCGGGAAAGAGACCCAGTACTTC. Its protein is CSVVTSGSGKETQYF. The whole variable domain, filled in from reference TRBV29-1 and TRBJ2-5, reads SAVISQKPSRDICQRGTSLTIQCQVDSQVTMMFWYRQQPGQSLTLIATANQGSEATYESGFVIDKFPISRPNLTFSTLTVSNMSPEDSSIYLCSVVTSGSGKETQYFGPGTRLLVL.

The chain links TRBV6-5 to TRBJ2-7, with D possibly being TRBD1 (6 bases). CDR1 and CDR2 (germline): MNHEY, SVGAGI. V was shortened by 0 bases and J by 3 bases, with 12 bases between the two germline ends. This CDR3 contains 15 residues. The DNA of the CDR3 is TGTGCCAGCAGTTACTCTGGCAGGGGCGTCTACGAGCAGTACTTC. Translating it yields CASSYSGRGVYEQYF.